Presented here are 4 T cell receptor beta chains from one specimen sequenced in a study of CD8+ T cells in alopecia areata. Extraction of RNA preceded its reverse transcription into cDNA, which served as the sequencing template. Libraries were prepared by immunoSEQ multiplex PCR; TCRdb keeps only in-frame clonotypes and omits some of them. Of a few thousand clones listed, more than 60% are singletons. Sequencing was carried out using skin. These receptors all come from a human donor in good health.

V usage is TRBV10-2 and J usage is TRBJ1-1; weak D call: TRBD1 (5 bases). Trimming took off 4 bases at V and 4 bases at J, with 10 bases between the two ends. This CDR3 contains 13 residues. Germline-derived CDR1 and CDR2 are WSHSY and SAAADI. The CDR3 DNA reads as TGCGCCAGCAGTGCCCCCGGGGGCACTGAAGCTTTCTTT. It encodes CASSAPGGTEAFF.

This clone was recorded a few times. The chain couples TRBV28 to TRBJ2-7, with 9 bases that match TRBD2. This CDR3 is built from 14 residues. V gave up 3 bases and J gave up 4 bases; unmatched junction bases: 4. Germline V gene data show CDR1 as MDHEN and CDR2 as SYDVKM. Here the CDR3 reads CASSFSGSRYEQYF. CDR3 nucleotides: TGTGCCAGCAGTTTTAGCGGGAGCCGGTACGAGCAGTACTTC. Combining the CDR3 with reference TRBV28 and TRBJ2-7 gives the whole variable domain DVKVTQSSRYLVKRTGEKVFLECVQDMDHENMFWYRQDPGLGLRLIYFSYDVKMKEKGDIPEGYSVSREKKERFSLILESASTNQTSMYLCASSFSGSRYEQYFGPGTRLTVT.

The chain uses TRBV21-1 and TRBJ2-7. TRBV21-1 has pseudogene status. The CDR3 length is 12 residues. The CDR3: CASSIGIGEQYF. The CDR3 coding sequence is TGTGCCAGCAGCATAGGGATTGGCGAGCAGTACTTC.

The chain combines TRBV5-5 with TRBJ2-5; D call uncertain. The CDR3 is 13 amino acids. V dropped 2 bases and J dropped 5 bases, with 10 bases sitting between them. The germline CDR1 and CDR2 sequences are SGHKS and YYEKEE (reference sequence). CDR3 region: CASSFRFRETQYF. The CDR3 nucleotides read TGTGCCAGCAGCTTCAGGTTTCGGGAGACCCAGTACTTC.